This TCR beta chain was sequenced for a study of control samples from healthy donors and cancer patients (dated by TCRdb to the early 2020s). Library construction relied on the immunoSEQ multiplex PCR assay. Not all clones reach the TCRdb copy of this immuneACCESS table, which keeps in-frame sequences only. Checked studies attribute under half of the gap to unresolved V genes and leave the rest unexplained. The sample table shows roughly 88,000 clones, and approximately 89% are seen once. The biggest ten clones account for 0.92% of the sample. The CDR3 runs 15 residues from the cysteine to the phenylalanine. Only the CDR3 DNA is retained, 45 bases long and in frame from the first base. According to the germline V gene, CDR1 reads MNHNS and CDR2 reads SASEGT. After removal of 0 bases from V and 6 bases from J, the junction retains 3 bases not matched to a gene. In the case of this clone: Its target antigen remains unknown. Qualities for individual bases were not recorded, and no much larger clone is one base off.

Sequences were obtained from blood. This clonotype originated in a woman aged 30 to 39 in good health. The chain is made from TRBV6-1 and TRBJ2-2, and TRBD2 aligns with 8 junction nucleotides. The nucleotide sequence reads as follows: TGTGCCAGCAGTGAAGCGGGTAGCGGGGCCGGGGAGCTGTTTTTT. This sequence encodes CASSEAGSGAGELFF.